This T cell receptor beta chain appears in the sequencing data of a study of blood T cell repertoires in COVID-19. Across the whole study: Two negative PCRs, clearance, or symptom resolution were required of recovered Cohort 3 donors.

Profiled with immunoSEQ multiplex PCR; TCRdb holds only in-frame clones, not every one. The sample shows some 330,000 clones, around 87% of them seen only once. Material for sequencing was PBMCs or T cells enriched from blood (not recorded which). The origin of this receptor is a man in his forties in a cohort exposed to, infected with or recovered from COVID-19 (not recorded which).

CDR3 DNA: TGTGCCAGCGGGGGGGACAGGAGGAACACTGAAGCTTTCTTT. Its protein is CASGGDRRNTEAFF. V is TRBV28 and J is TRBJ1-1; 8 positions agree with TRBD1. The CDR3 extends over 14 amino acids. V lost 8 bases to trimming and J lost 1 base; unmatched junction nucleotides: 6. Germline CDR1 is MDHEN and CDR2 is SYDVKM.